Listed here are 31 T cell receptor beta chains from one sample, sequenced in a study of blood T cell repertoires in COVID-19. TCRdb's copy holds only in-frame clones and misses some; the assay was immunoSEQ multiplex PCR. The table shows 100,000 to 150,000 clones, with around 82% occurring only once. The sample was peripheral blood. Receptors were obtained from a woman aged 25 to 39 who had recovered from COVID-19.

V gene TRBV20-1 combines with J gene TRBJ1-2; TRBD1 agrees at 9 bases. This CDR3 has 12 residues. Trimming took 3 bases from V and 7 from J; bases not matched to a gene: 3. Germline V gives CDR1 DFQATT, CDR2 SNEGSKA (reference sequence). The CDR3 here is CSASGTGFGYTF. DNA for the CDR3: TGCAGTGCTAGTGGGACAGGGTTTGGCTACACCTTC.

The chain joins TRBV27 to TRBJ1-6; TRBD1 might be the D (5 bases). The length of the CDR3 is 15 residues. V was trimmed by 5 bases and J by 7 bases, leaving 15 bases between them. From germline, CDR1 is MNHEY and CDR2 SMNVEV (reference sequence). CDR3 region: CASSPLGGRNSPLHF. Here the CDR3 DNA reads TGTGCCAGCAGTCCCCTCGGGGGAAGGAATTCACCCCTCCACTTT.

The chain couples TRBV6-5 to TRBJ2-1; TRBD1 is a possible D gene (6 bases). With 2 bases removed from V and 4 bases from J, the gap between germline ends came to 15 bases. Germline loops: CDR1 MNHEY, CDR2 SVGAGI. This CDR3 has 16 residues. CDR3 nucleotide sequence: TGTGCCAGCAGTTACAACGGACAGCACTCTTACAATGAGCAGTTCTTC. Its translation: CASSYNGQHSYNEQFF.

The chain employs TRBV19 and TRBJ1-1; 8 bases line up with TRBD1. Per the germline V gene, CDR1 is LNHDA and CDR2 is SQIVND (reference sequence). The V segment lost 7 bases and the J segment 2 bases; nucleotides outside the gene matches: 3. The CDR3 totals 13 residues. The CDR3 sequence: CASTTGVNTEAFF. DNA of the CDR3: TGTGCCAGTACGACAGGGGTTAACACTGAAGCTTTCTTT.

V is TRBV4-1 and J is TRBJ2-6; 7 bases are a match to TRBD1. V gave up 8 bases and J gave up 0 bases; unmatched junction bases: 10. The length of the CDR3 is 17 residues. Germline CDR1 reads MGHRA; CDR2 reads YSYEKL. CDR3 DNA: TGCGCCAGCTTATCCGGGACAGACGACTCTGGGGCCAACGTCCTGACTTTC. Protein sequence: CASLSGTDDSGANVLTF.

The CDR3 DNA sequence: TGTGCCAGCAGCTTATTCGCGCGACGGGGAAATTCACCCCTCCACTTT. Translation: CASSLFARRGNSPLHF. J is TRBJ1-6 and V is TRBV11-1, with D uncertain. Germline V gives CDR1 SGHAT, CDR2 FQDESV (reference sequence). V shed 2 bases and J shed 7 bases, with 15 bases lying between them. There are 16 residues in the CDR3. Filled out from reference TRBV11-1 and TRBJ1-6, the complete variable domain reads EAEVAQSPRYKITEKSQAVAFWCDPISGHATLYWYRQILGQGPELLVQFQDESVVDDSQLPKDRFSAERLKGVDSTLKIQPAELGDSAMYLCASSLFARRGNSPLHFGNGTRLTVT.

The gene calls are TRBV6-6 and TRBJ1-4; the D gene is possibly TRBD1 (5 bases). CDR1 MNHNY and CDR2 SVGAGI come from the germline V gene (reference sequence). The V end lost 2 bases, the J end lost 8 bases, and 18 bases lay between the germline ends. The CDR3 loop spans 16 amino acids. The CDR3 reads CASSYPHQGSEEKLFF. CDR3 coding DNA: TGTGCCAGCAGTTACCCCCATCAGGGTTCGGAGGAAAAACTGTTTTTT.

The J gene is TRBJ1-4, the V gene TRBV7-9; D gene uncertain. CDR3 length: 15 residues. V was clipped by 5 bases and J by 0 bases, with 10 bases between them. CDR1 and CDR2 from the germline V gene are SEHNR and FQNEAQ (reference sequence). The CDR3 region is CASSPRQATNEKLFF. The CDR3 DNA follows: TGTGCCAGCAGCCCTCGGCAGGCAACTAATGAAAAACTGTTTTTT.

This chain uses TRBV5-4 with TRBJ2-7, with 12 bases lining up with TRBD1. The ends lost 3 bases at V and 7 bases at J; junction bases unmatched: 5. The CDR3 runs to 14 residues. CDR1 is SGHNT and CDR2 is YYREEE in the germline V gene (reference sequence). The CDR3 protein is CASSSRDRGREQYF. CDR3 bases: TGTGCCAGCAGCTCCCGGGACAGGGGGCGGGAGCAGTACTTC.

Written as DNA, the CDR3 is TGTGCCAGCAGTTACTCTCTATCTAGCGGCTACGAGCAGTACTTC. It is translated as CASSYSLSSGYEQYF. The chain employs TRBV6-5 and TRBJ2-7; 7 bases line up with TRBD2. This CDR3 is 15 amino acids long. V lost 0 bases to trimming and J lost 3 bases; unmatched junction nucleotides: 5. Germline CDR1 is MNHEY and CDR2 is SVGAGI.

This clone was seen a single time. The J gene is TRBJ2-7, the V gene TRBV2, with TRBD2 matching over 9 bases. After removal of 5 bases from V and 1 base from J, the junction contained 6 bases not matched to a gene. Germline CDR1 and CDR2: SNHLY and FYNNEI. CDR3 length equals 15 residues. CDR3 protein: CASSNQAGGSYEQYF. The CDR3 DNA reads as TGTGCCAGCAGTAATCAAGCGGGGGGATCCTACGAGCAGTACTTC.

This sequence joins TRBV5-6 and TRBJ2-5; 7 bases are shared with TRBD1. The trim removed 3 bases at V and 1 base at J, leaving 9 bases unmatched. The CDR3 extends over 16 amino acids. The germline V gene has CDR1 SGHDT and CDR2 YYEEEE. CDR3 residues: CASSSQWKGAQETQYF. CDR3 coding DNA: TGTGCCAGCAGCTCACAATGGAAGGGGGCCCAAGAGACCCAGTACTTC.

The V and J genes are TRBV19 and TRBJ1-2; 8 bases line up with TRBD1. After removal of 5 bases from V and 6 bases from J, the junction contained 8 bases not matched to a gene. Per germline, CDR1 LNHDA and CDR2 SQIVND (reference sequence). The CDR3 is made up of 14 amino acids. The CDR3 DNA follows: TGTGCCAGTAGTTCCACGGACAGGGAAGATGGCTACACCTTC. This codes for CASSSTDREDGYTF.

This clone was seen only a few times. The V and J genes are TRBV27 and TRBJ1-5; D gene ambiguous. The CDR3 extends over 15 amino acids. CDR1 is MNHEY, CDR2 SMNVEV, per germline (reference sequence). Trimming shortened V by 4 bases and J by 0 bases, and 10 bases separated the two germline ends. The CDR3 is CASSSLLYSNQPQHF. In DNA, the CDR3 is TGTGCCAGCAGTTCACTACTCTATAGCAATCAGCCCCAGCATTTT.

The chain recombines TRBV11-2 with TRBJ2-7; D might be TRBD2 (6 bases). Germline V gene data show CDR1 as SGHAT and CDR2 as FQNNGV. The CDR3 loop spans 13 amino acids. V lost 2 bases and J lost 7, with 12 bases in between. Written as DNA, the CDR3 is TGTGCCAGCAGCTTACTTAAGGGGAGGGAGCAGTACTTC. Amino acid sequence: CASSLLKGREQYF.

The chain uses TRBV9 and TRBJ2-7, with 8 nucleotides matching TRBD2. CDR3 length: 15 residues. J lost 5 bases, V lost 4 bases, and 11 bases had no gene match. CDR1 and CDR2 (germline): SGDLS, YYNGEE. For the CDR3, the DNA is TGTGCCAGCAGCCCCCTCGGGAGGGGTGTGGACGAGCAGTACTTC. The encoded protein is CASSPLGRGVDEQYF.

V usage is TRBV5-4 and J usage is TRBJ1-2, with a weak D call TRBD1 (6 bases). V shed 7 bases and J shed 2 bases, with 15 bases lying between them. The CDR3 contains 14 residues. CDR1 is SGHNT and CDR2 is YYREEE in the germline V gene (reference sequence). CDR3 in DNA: TGTGCCAGCGGGGACACCAACCAAAACTATGGCTACACCTTC. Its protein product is CASGDTNQNYGYTF. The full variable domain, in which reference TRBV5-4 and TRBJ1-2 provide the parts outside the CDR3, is ETGVTQSPTHLIKTRGQQVTLRCSSQSGHNTVSWYQQALGQGPQFIFQYYREEENGRGNFPPRFSGLQFPNYSSELNVNALELDDSALYLCASGDTNQNYGYTFGSGTRLTVV.

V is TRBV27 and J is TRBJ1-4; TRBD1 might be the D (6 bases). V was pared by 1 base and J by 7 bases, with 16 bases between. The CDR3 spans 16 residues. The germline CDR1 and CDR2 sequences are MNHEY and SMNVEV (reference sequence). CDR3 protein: CASSLYRRQGTEKLFF. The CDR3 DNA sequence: TGTGCCAGCAGTTTATATCGGCGGCAGGGGACTGAAAAACTGTTTTTT.

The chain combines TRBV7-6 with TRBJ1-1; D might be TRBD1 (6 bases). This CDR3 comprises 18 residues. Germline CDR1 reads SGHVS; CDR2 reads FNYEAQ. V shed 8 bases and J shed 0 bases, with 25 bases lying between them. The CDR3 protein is CASFERTAPQDMNTEAFF. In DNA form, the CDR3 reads TGTGCCAGCTTTGAAAGGACAGCACCTCAAGACATGAACACTGAAGCTTTCTTT.

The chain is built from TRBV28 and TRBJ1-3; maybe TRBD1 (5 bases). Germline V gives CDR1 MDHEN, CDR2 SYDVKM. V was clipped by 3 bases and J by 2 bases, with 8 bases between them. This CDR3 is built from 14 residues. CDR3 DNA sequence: TGTGCCAGCAGTTTCAAGACAGCTGGAAACACCATATATTTT. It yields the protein CASSFKTAGNTIYF.

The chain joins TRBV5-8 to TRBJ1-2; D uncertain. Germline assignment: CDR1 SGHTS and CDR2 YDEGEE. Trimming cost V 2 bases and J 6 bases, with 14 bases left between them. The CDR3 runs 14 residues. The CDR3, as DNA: TGTGCCAGCAGCTTCATCGGAGTTCTGAATGGCTACACCTTC. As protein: CASSFIGVLNGYTF.

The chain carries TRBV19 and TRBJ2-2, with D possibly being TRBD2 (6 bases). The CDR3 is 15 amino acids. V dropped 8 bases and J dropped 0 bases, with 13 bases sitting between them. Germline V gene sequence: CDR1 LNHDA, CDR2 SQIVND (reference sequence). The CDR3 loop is CASFLGGSNTGELFF. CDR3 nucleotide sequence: TGTGCCAGTTTCCTCGGGGGTTCGAACACCGGGGAGCTGTTTTTT.

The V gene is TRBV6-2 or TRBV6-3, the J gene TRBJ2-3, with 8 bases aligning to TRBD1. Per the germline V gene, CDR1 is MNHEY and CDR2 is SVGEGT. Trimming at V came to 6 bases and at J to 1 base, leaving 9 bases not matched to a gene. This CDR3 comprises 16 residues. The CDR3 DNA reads TGTGCCAGCAGCACACCCCAGACAGGGGGCACAGATACGCAGTATTTT. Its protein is CASSTPQTGGTDTQYF.

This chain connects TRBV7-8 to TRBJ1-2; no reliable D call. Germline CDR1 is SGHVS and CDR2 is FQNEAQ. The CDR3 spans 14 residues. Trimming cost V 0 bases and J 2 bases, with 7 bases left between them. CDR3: CASSLANENYGYTF. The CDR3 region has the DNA TGTGCCAGCAGCTTAGCTAATGAGAACTATGGCTACACCTTC.

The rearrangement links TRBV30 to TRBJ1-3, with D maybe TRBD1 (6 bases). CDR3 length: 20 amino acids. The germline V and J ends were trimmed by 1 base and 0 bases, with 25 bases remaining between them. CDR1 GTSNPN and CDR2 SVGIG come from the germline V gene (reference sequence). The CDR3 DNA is TGTGCCTGGAGTGCGCTAATCGGGACACCTACAACCTTCTCTGGAAACACCATATATTTT. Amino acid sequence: CAWSALIGTPTTFSGNTIYF.

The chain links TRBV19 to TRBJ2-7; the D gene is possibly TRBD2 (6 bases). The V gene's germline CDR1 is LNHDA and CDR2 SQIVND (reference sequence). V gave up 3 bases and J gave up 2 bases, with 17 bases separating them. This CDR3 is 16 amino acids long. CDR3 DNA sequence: TGTGCCAGTAGTATTGGGCCCGGCGGGATTACCTACGAGCAGTACTTC. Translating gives CASSIGPGGITYEQYF.

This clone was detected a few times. The CDR3 region is CASRRGTGGNQPQHF. CDR3 DNA: TGTGCCAGCAGGAGGGGGACAGGGGGCAATCAGCCCCAGCATTTT. The chain recombines TRBV6-5 with TRBJ1-5; 10 nucleotides align to TRBD1. The CDR3 runs 15 residues. V lost 6 bases and J lost 2; bases outside the gene matches: 4. Germline V lookup: CDR1 MNHEY, CDR2 SVGAGI.

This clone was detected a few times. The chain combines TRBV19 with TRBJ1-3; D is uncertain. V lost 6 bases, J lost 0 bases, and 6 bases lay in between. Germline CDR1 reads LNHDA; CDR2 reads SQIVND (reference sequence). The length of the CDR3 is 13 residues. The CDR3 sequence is CASRTSSGNTIYF. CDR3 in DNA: TGTGCCAGTAGAACTAGCTCTGGAAACACCATATATTTT.

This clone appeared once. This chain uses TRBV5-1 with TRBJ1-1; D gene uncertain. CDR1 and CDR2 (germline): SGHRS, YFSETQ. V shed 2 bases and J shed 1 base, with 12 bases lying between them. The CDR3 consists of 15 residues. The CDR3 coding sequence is TGCGCCAGCAGCTTTTGGGAGGAGGGGAACACTGAAGCTTTCTTT. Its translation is CASSFWEEGNTEAFF.

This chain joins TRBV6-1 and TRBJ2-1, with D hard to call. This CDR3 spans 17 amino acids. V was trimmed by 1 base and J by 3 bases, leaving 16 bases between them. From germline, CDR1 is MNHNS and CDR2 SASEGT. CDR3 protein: CASSEDGGVPIYNEQFF. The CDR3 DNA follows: TGTGCCAGCAGTGAAGACGGCGGCGTCCCAATCTACAATGAGCAGTTCTTC.

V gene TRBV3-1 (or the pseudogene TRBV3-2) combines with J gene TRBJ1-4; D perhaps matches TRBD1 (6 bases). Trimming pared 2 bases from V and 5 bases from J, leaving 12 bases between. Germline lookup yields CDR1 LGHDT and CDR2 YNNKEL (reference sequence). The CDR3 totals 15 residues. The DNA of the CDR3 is TGTGCCAGCAGCCAAACAGGGAACGCGAATGAAAAACTGTTTTTT. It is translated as CASSQTGNANEKLFF.